The present entry profiles one TCR beta chain with its context. The data originate from a study of blood T cell repertoires in COVID-19. J was trimmed by 4 bases and V by 7 bases; bases with no gene match: 17. The CDR3 has 16 residues. Per germline, CDR1 GTSNPN and CDR2 SVGIG (reference sequence). Produced via immunoSEQ multiplex PCR; TCRdb's table is partial and in-frame only. This sample has 150,000 to 200,000 clones, with roughly four fifths found just once. Material: peripheral blood. This rearrangement joins TRBV30 to TRBJ1-2, with TRBD1 matching 8 bases. The TCR originated in a woman aged 40-49 years with acute or convalescent COVID-19. CDR3 in amino acids: CAYYRDRRLVGYGYTF. CDR3 in DNA: TGTGCCTACTACCGGGACAGGAGGCTGGTGGGCTATGGCTACACCTTC.